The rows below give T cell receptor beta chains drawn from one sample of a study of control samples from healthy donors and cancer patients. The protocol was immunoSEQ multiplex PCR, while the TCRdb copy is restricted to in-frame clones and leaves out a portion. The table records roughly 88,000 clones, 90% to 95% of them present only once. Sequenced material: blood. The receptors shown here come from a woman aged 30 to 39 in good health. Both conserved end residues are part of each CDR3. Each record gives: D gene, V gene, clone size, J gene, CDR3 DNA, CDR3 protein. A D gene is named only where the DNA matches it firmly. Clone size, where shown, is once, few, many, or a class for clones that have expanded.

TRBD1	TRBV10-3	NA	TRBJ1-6	TGTGCCATCAGTCCCATGGACAGGGCGGGTGGATCACCCCTCCACTTT	CAISPMDRAGGSPLHF
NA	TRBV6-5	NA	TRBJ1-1	TGTGCCAGCAGGACCCGGGGAACTGGCGCTGAAGCTTTCTTT	CASRTRGTGAEAFF
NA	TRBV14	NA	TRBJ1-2	TGTGCCAGCAGCCAAGACAGGGCGGTCATTGGCTACACCTTC	CASSQDRAVIGYTF
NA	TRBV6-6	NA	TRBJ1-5	TGTGCCAGCAGCCCCGTCGGACGGTTTAATCAGCCCCAGCATTTT	CASSPVGRFNQPQHF
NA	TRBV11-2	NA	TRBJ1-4	TGTGCCAGCAGCGAGAGAGGACAGTTTAATGAAAAACTGTTTTTT	CASSERGQFNEKLFF
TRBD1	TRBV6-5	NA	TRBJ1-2	TGTGCCAGCAGGACCGGGACAGGGGACCATGGCTACACCTTC	CASRTGTGDHGYTF
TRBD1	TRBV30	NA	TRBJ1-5	TGTGCCTGGAGTCCCGACAGGGGACAGCCCCAGCATTTT	CAWSPDRGQPQHF
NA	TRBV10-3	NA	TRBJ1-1	TGTGCCATCAGTGAAGGAGGCCGAGTGAACACTGAAGCTTTCTTT	CAISEGGRVNTEAFF
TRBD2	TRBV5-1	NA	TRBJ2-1	TGCGCCAGCAGCTTGGGGGCCGGCGGGGGGGCCGATAATGAGCAGTTCTTC	CASSLGAGGGADNEQFF
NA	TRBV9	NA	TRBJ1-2	TGTGCCAGCAGCCCGCGCCCGCAGGGATGGTATGGCTACACCTTC	CASSPRPQGWYGYTF
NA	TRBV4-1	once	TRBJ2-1	TGCGCCAGCAGCCAAGAGGTGGTGGGGGCACATGAGCAGTTCTTC	CASSQEVVGAHEQFF